The entry below gives a single T cell receptor (beta chain) sequence along with its context. Its antigen is unidentified. Data came from immunoSEQ multiplex PCR; TCRdb stores just in-frame clones and leaves some out. The data hold tens of thousands of clones, with 93% observed a single time. The record originates from a study of siplizumab effects on memory and regulatory T cells. General study points: For siplizumab cultures, the suppressive function of their proliferating Tregs was not confirmed. The majority of clones, roughly 75-97% of proliferating CD4+ or CD8+ clones, lacked an assignable naive or memory phenotype. The study found naive T cells seemingly more diverse than memory cells and seemingly major alloresponse contributors. Only a minor fraction of alloreactive clones mapped to unstimulated subsets.

Germline CDR1 and CDR2: MGHRA and YSYEKL. Trimming removed 4 bases from V and 5 bases from J; junction bases left unmatched: 8. The CDR3 totals 17 residues. The chain recombines TRBV4-1 with TRBJ2-5; 15 bases are shared with TRBD2. Sequencing was performed on CD8+ T cells sorted from blood. This TCR was recovered from a human donor in good health. In nucleotides, the CDR3 is TGCGCCAGCAGCCCCCGGACTAGCGGGAGGGCCATGGAGACCCAGTACTTC. Translating it yields CASSPRTSGRAMETQYF.